The clone carrying this T cell receptor beta chain appeared once. CDR1 SGHDN and CDR2 FVKESK come from the germline V gene. The CDR3 length is 19 residues. Trimming cost V 1 base and J 0 bases, with 22 bases left between them. This entry is derived from a study of blood T cell repertoires in COVID-19. Assay: immunoSEQ multiplex PCR; the TCRdb copy retains only in-frame clones and omits some. The profile covers hundreds of thousands of clones, with 85% to 90% appearing a single time and 0.9% to 1.1% taken by the ten largest. This chain uses TRBV14 with TRBJ2-7, with D possibly TRBD2 on 5 matching bases. The specimen sequenced was PBMCs or T cells enriched from blood (not recorded which). The clonotype originates from a man between 18 and 29 years old who had recovered from COVID-19. CDR3 residues: CASSQVGKAPRASSYEQYF. CDR3 in DNA: TGTGCCAGCAGCCAAGTCGGAAAGGCCCCGAGGGCGAGCTCCTACGAGCAGTACTTC.